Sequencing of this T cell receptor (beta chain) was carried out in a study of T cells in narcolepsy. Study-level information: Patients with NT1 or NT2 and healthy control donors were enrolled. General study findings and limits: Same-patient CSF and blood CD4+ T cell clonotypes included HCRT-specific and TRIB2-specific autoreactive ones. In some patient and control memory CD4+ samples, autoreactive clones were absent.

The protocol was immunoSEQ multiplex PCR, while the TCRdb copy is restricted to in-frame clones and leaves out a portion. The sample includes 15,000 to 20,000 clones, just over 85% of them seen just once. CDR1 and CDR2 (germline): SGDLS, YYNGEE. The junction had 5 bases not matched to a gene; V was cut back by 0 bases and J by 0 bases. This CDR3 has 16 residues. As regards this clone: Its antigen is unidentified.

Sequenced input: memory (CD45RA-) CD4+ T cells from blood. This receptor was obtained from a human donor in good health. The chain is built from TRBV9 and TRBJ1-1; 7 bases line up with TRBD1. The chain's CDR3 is CASSVGDRAVNTEAFF. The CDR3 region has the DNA TGTGCCAGCAGCGTAGGAGACAGGGCCGTGAACACTGAAGCTTTCTTT.